Following are 26 T cell receptor beta chains from one sample sequenced in a study of blood T cell repertoires in COVID-19. TCRdb's table, derived via immunoSEQ multiplex PCR, lists solely in-frame clones and lacks some. The sample includes about 130,000 clones, more than 80% seen only once; the top ten take 9% to 15%. The sequenced sample consisted of peripheral blood. All receptors derive from an older woman with acute or convalescent COVID-19.

Only a few counts were recorded for this clone. The genes are TRBV5-1 and TRBJ2-4; 8 bases line up with TRBD1. The J segment lost 5 bases and the V segment lost 5 bases, leaving 6 bases of the junction unmatched. Germline V gene data show CDR1 as SGHRS and CDR2 as YFSETQ. The CDR3 loop spans 14 amino acids. The DNA of the CDR3 is TGCGCCAGCAGAATGACAGGGGACCAAAACATTCAGTACTTC. Its translation is CASRMTGDQNIQYF. The full variable domain, its missing parts supplied by reference TRBV5-1 and TRBJ2-4, is KAGVTQTPRYLIKTRGQQVTLSCSPISGHRSVSWYQQTPGQGLQFLFEYFSETQRNKGNFPGRFSGRQFSNSRSEMNVSTLELGDSALYLCASRMTGDQNIQYFGAGTRLSVL.

The V gene is TRBV7-6, the J gene TRBJ1-1, with D unresolved. This CDR3 has 18 amino acids. Per germline, CDR1 SGHVS and CDR2 FNYEAQ. Trimming pared 1 base from V and 7 bases from J, leaving 25 bases between. The CDR3 DNA is TGTGCCAGCAGCTTAGGATCAGCCAATGGCCTGACTGGCGTTGAAGCTTTCTTT. Translation: CASSLGSANGLTGVEAFF.

The chain uses TRBV5-1 and TRBJ1-1; D uncertain. This CDR3 has 15 amino acids. The germline CDR1 and CDR2 sequences are SGHRS and YFSETQ. Trimming took 0 bases from V and 1 from J, leaving 10 bases between them. CDR3 sequence (DNA): TGCGCCAGCAGCTTGGGTATTGCAGAGAACACTGAAGCTTTCTTT. Translating it yields CASSLGIAENTEAFF.

This chain links TRBV6-5 with TRBJ1-4, with 8 bases identical to TRBD1. Germline trimming cut 6 bases from V and 8 bases from J; bases unmatched to any gene: 11. The CDR3 contains 15 residues. The V gene's germline CDR1 is MNHEY and CDR2 SVGAGI. The CDR3 sequence is CASRGGQGRDEKLFF. The DNA of the CDR3 is TGTGCCAGCAGGGGCGGACAGGGCCGCGACGAAAAACTGTTTTTT.

The gene calls are TRBV15 and TRBJ1-6, with a weak D call TRBD1 (6 bases). From germline, CDR1 is LNHNV and CDR2 YYDKDF (reference sequence). Trimming left V 3 bases short and J 5 bases short, with 8 bases between. The CDR3 spans 14 residues. CDR3 loop: CATSSSGDNSPLHF. CDR3 DNA sequence: TGTGCCACCAGCAGTTCAGGGGATAATTCACCCCTCCACTTT.

This rearrangement joins TRBV12-3 or TRBV12-4 to TRBJ1-1; 8 bases line up with TRBD1. V shed 5 bases, J shed 5 bases, and the junction held 4 bases outside the gene matches. The CDR3 is made up of 13 amino acids. Here the CDR3 DNA reads TGTGCCAGCAGTCCGACAGGGGAGACTGAAGCTTTCTTT. Its protein product is CASSPTGETEAFF.

The V gene is TRBV11-3, the J gene TRBJ2-7; perhaps TRBD1 as D (5 bases). Deletions cut 1 base from V and 7 bases from J, with 11 bases between. This CDR3 spans 13 amino acids. Germline V gives CDR1 SGHNT, CDR2 YENEEA. The CDR3 DNA reads as TGTGCCAGCAGCTTAGGGGGCTTGGGGGAGCAGTACTTC. Protein product: CASSLGGLGEQYF.

The chain carries TRBV10-3 and TRBJ1-1, with TRBD1 matching over 10 bases. The length of the CDR3 is 15 residues. CDR1 ENHRY and CDR2 SYGVKD come from the germline V gene. The V gene end was trimmed by 6 bases and the J gene end by 3 bases; junction bases not matched to a gene: 7. CDR3 sequence reads: CAISGTGVRDTEAFF. The DNA for the CDR3 is TGTGCCATCAGCGGGACAGGGGTTAGGGACACTGAAGCTTTCTTT.

J is TRBJ1-2 and V is TRBV10-2; D ambiguous. Looked up from germline, CDR1 is WSHSY and CDR2 is SAAADI. The CDR3 sequence is 15 residues long. With 4 bases removed from V and 8 bases from J, the gap between germline ends came to 20 bases. The DNA of the CDR3 is TGCGCCAGCAGTGGATCCGCCCTCCGTAGGAGCGGCTACACCTTC. Residues: CASSGSALRRSGYTF.

The chain links TRBV5-4 to TRBJ1-5; no firm D call. The CDR3 runs to 14 residues. V was shortened by 0 bases and J by 0 bases, with 4 bases between the two germline ends. Germline loops: CDR1 SGHNT, CDR2 YYREEE (reference sequence). The CDR3 loop reads CASSLGPSNQPQHF. For the CDR3, the DNA is TGTGCCAGCAGCTTGGGGCCTAGCAATCAGCCCCAGCATTTT.

This rearrangement joins TRBV5-1 to TRBJ1-2; TRBD1 aligns across 7 bases. CDR1 SGHRS and CDR2 YFSETQ come from the germline V gene. CDR3 length equals 15 residues. With 4 bases clipped from V and 8 bases from J, the junction kept 14 bases outside the gene matches. CDR3 DNA: TGCGCCAGCAGCGCACGACAGGGACCCAAGAGCGGCTACACCTTC. Amino acid sequence: CASSARQGPKSGYTF.

V gene TRBV3-1 (or the pseudogene TRBV3-2) combines with J gene TRBJ1-4; D may be TRBD1 (6 bases). The ends were cut back, 2 bases at V and 6 bases at J, with 13 bases in the middle. The length of the CDR3 is 15 residues. Germline V CDR1 and CDR2: LGHDT, YNNKEL (reference sequence). CDR3 DNA sequence: TGTGCCAGCAGCCAATCGACAGGACCTTATGAAAAACTGTTTTTT. Protein sequence: CASSQSTGPYEKLFF.

The chain employs TRBV25-1 and TRBJ2-1; D perhaps matches TRBD2 (5 bases). Trimming removed 2 bases from V and 9 bases from J, with 11 bases in between. Per germline, CDR1 MGHDK and CDR2 SYGVNS. CDR3 length: 13 residues. The CDR3 bases are TGTGCCAGCAGTGAAGGAGGACCCGCTGAGCAGTTCTTC. As protein: CASSEGGPAEQFF. Supplemented by reference TRBV25-1 and TRBJ2-1, the full variable domain reads EADIYQTPRYLVIGTGKKITLECSQTMGHDKMYWYQQDPGMELHLIHYSYGVNSTEKGDLSSESTVSRIRTEHFPLTLESARPSHTSQYLCASSEGGPAEQFFGPGTRLTVL.

The genes are TRBV10-3 and TRBJ1-1; D possibly corresponds to TRBD1 (5 bases). The CDR3 covers 13 residues. V lost 8 bases to trimming and J lost 0 bases, with 10 bases between them. The germline V gene encodes CDR1 ENHRY and CDR2 SYGVKD. CDR3 loop: CAIGPGLNTEAFF. The DNA for the CDR3 is TGTGCCATCGGTCCAGGGCTGAACACTGAAGCTTTCTTT.

The genes are TRBV7-2 and TRBJ1-1, with a possible D match to TRBD1 (6 bases). In germline, CDR1 is SGHTA, CDR2 FQGNSA. Trimming removed 8 bases at V and 1 base at J, with 17 bases between. This CDR3 contains 15 residues. This CDR3 reads CASPTPGHSNTEAFF. The CDR3 DNA reads as TGTGCCAGCCCTACTCCGGGACATTCGAACACTGAAGCTTTCTTT.

The chain employs TRBV12-3 or TRBV12-4 and TRBJ1-1; the D is unclear. This CDR3 spans 13 amino acids. Trimming removed 3 bases at V and 6 bases at J, with 11 bases between. The CDR3 spells CASSFGQLAEAFF. The CDR3 coding sequence is TGTGCCAGCAGTTTTGGGCAGTTAGCTGAAGCTTTCTTT.

Note on this clone: At one end the junction does not follow the germline gene, possibly because of a read error. The genes are TRBV7-2 and TRBJ1-2; D is undetermined. CDR3 length: 15 residues. Germline CDR1 is SGHTA and CDR2 is FQGNSA. The CDR3: CASSLGPRDIYGYTF. In DNA form, the CDR3 reads TGTGCCAGCAGTTTAGGCCCCCGAGACATTTATGGCTACACCTTC.

The chain combines TRBV19 with TRBJ1-2; D not resolved. The CDR3 covers 13 residues. From germline, CDR1 is LNHDA and CDR2 SQIVND (reference sequence). V gave up 1 base and J gave up 4 bases, with 7 bases separating them. The CDR3 region has the DNA TGTGCCAGTAGTATAGGAGCAGGCTATGGCTACACCTTC. This sequence encodes CASSIGAGYGYTF.

This clone was found a few times. The chain combines TRBV12-3 or TRBV12-4 with TRBJ1-1; D ambiguous. Trimming cost V 3 bases and J 9 bases, with 11 bases left between them. The CDR3 is 12 residues long. CDR3: CASSLNPRQAFF. The CDR3 nucleotides are TGTGCCAGCAGTTTGAATCCGCGCCAAGCTTTCTTT.

The chain couples TRBV14 to TRBJ1-2, with 8 bases lining up with TRBD1. Trimming took 4 bases from V and 4 from J; bases not matched to a gene: 2. This CDR3 comprises 13 residues. Per the germline V gene, CDR1 is SGHDN and CDR2 is FVKESK. CDR3 sequence reads: CASSPGQVYGYTF. The CDR3 DNA reads TGTGCCAGCAGCCCGGGACAGGTCTATGGCTACACCTTC.

This clone was detected once. This chain links TRBV6-2 or TRBV6-3 with TRBJ2-3, with D possibly matching TRBD2 (6 bases). In germline, CDR1 is MNHEY, CDR2 SVGEGT. This CDR3 is built from 18 residues. V was clipped by 2 bases and J by 0 bases, with 18 bases between them. CDR3 sequence (DNA): TGTGCCAGCAGTTACCTCAAAGGCGGGGCCGAGAGCACAGATACGCAGTATTTT. Its protein is CASSYLKGGAESTDTQYF.

The chain joins TRBV25-1 to TRBJ1-2; D perhaps matches TRBD1 (6 bases). Between the trimmed V and J ends, which lost 5 bases and 8 bases, there was a span of 9 bases. Germline CDR1 MGHDK, CDR2 SYGVNS. CDR3 length: 11 amino acids. The CDR3 DNA sequence: TGTGCCAGCAGTCCAGGGGACGGCTACACCTTC. Translating gives CASSPGDGYTF.

This clone was detected only once. The rearrangement uses TRBV30 and TRBJ2-3; no firm D call. There are 15 residues in the CDR3. Between the trimmed V and J ends, which lost 1 base and 6 bases, there was a span of 17 bases. Germline CDR1 reads GTSNPN; CDR2 reads SVGIG (reference sequence). The CDR3 here is CAWSGTPGSRDTQYF. The CDR3 DNA reads as TGTGCCTGGAGTGGTACCCCCGGGTCAAGGGATACGCAGTATTTT.

The chain combines TRBV28 with TRBJ2-5, with D tentatively TRBD1 (6 bases). Germline CDR1 reads MDHEN; CDR2 reads SYDVKM. Deletions cut 4 bases from V and 5 bases from J, with 17 bases between. The CDR3 consists of 15 residues. CDR3 protein: CASSYQTGLGETQYF. For the CDR3, the DNA is TGTGCCAGCAGTTATCAAACAGGGTTGGGGGAGACCCAGTACTTC. Combining the CDR3 with reference TRBV28 and TRBJ2-5 gives the whole variable domain DVKVTQSSRYLVKRTGEKVFLECVQDMDHENMFWYRQDPGLGLRLIYFSYDVKMKEKGDIPEGYSVSREKKERFSLILESASTNQTSMYLCASSYQTGLGETQYFGPGTRLLVL.

J is TRBJ2-1 and V is TRBV29-1; maybe TRBD1 (5 bases). In germline, CDR1 is SQVTM, CDR2 ANQGSEA. The CDR3 extends over 12 amino acids. V was trimmed by 6 bases and J by 5 bases, leaving 11 bases between them. CDR3 coding DNA: TGCAGCGTGAACCAGGGCAACAATGAGCAGTTCTTC. It specifies CSVNQGNNEQFF.

This chain connects TRBV6-5 to TRBJ1-1; unclear D gene. Trimming stripped 6 bases from V and 5 bases from J, with 13 bases between. The CDR3 contains 13 residues. Germline CDR1 is MNHEY and CDR2 is SVGAGI. The CDR3 reads CASSLGERTEAFF. CDR3 in DNA: TGTGCCAGCAGCCTTGGAGAGCGAACTGAAGCTTTCTTT.